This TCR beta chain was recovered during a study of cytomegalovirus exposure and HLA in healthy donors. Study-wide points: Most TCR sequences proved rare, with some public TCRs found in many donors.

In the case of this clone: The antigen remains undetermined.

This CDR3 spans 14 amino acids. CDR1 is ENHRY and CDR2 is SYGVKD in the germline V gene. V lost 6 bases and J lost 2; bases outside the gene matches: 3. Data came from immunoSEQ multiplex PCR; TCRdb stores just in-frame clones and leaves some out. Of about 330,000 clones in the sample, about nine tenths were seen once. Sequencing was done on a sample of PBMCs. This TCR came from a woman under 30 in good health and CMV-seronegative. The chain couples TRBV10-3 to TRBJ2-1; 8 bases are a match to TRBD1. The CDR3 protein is CAIRTGVAYNEQFF. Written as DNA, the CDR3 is TGTGCCATCAGGACAGGGGTGGCCTACAATGAGCAGTTCTTC.